The sequence of this T cell receptor beta chain was determined in a study of response to subunit inactivated influenza vaccine. General study findings and limits: The authors suggested that few new T cells are recruited per seasonal influenza vaccination.

This clonotype was seen only a few times. What it binds is not known. The V gene end was trimmed by 8 bases and the J gene end by 6 bases; junction bases not matched to a gene: 3. The length of the CDR3 is 13 residues. CDR1 is ENHRY, CDR2 SYGVKD, per germline. TCRdb processed the RT-PCR reads anew with MiXCR; each CDR3 protein has one entry. This sample has 530,000 or so distinct CDR3 sequences; 11% to 15% occur once, and the top ten carry around 10%. This receptor was obtained from a man between 50 and 59 years old who received an inactivated influenza vaccine. This sample comprised PBMCs from blood, obtained 11 to 12 days after vaccination. The chain couples TRBV10-3 to TRBJ2-1, with 11 bases lining up with TRBD1. The CDR3 reads CAIGGTGGNEQFF. DNA for the CDR3: TGTGCCATCGGAGGGACAGGGGGCAATGAGCAGTTCTTC.